These 9 T cell receptor beta chains were all obtained from the same sample, sequenced in a study of vaccination and CD4 T cells after COVID-19. The antigens of these receptors remain unknown. Sequence data for DNA of cultured CD4+ T cells were generated by the Oncomine TCR Beta short-read assay. One entry per CDR3 protein results from TCRdb running MiXCR on the PCR reads. The data contain over 10,000 distinct CDR3 sequences, approximately 52% of them singletons. Treatment denoted: 10-day PBMC culture with coronavirus spike peptide pools or control peptides (ViraFEST assay). The sample was CD4+ T cells from blood, cultured in vitro. Every receptor here comes from a human donor who had recovered from COVID-19.

This clonotype occurred a few times. The chain joins TRBV2 to TRBJ1-6; no reliable D call. Germline CDR1 is SNHLY and CDR2 is FYNNEI. The V end lost 4 bases, the J end lost 7 bases, and 11 bases lay between the germline ends. CDR3 size: 14 residues. CDR3 sequence: CASSGRQANSPLHF. The CDR3 DNA sequence: TGTGCCAGCAGTGGCAGGCAAGCAAATTCACCCCTCCACTTT.

The genes are TRBV29-1 and TRBJ2-5, with TRBD1 matching over 8 bases. Germline V CDR1 and CDR2: SQVTM, ANQGSEA. The length of the CDR3 is 14 residues. The V segment lost 4 bases and the J segment 5 bases; nucleotides outside the gene matches: 9. Here the CDR3 reads CSVVRRGRMETQYF. CDR3 nucleotide sequence: TGCAGCGTTGTTCGCAGGGGGCGTATGGAGACCCAGTACTTC.

This clonotype was seen a few times. This rearrangement joins TRBV19 to TRBJ1-2; TRBD1 matches 7 bases. V gave up 3 bases and J gave up 4 bases; unmatched junction bases: 5. The CDR3 extends over 14 amino acids. The germline V gene has CDR1 LNHDA and CDR2 SQIVND (reference sequence). CDR3 loop: CASSILGQTYGYTF. The CDR3, as DNA: TGTGCCAGTAGTATTTTGGGACAGACCTATGGCTACACCTTC.

The chain employs TRBV10-3 and TRBJ2-2, with D possibly TRBD1 on 6 matching bases. Germline V gene lookup returns CDR1 ENHRY and CDR2 SYGVKD. V lost 0 bases and J 1 base, leaving 9 bases between the germline ends. CDR3 length: 16 amino acids. The CDR3 is CAISESPGQNTGELFF. The CDR3, as DNA: TGTGCCATCAGTGAGTCTCCGGGACAGAACACCGGGGAGCTGTTTTTT.

This chain joins TRBV6-5 and TRBJ1-5; 7 bases align to TRBD1. CDR3 length: 15 residues. Germline V gene lookup returns CDR1 MNHEY and CDR2 SVGAGI. V lost 3 bases to trimming and J lost 5 bases; unmatched junction nucleotides: 7. The CDR3 bases are TGTGCCAGCAGTTATTACGACAGGGAGGATCAGCCCCAGCATTTT. Its translation is CASSYYDREDQPQHF.

The rearrangement links TRBV7-2 to TRBJ2-5, with TRBD1 matching 9 bases. V shed 4 bases and J 5 bases; nucleotides not matched to a gene: 8. In germline, CDR1 is SGHTA, CDR2 FQGNSA. The CDR3 contains 15 residues. The CDR3 region is CASSSGDRVFETQYF. The CDR3 nucleotides read TGTGCCAGCAGCTCGGGGGACAGGGTATTCGAGACCCAGTACTTC.

The chain joins TRBV19 to TRBJ2-5; D is perhaps TRBD2 (6 bases). The V end was cut by 5 bases, the J end by 4 bases, with 11 bases between. CDR3 length: 13 amino acids. CDR1 is LNHDA, CDR2 SQIVND, per germline (reference sequence). The CDR3 sequence is CASSYRDLETQYF. In nucleotides, the CDR3 is TGTGCCAGTAGTTACCGGGACTTAGAGACCCAGTACTTC.

The chain recombines TRBV2 with TRBJ2-5, with 9 positions matching TRBD2. The V segment lost 4 bases and the J segment 1 base; nucleotides outside the gene matches: 4. Germline V gene sequence: CDR1 SNHLY, CDR2 FYNNEI. There are 15 residues in the CDR3. The CDR3 region is CASSVAGVGQETQYF. CDR3 bases: TGTGCCAGCAGTGTAGCGGGAGTGGGCCAAGAGACCCAGTACTTC.

This clonotype was seen a handful of times. The chain combines TRBV6-2 or TRBV6-3 with TRBJ1-5, with TRBD1 matching 7 bases. The germline gives CDR1 MNHEY, CDR2 SVGEGT. The CDR3 covers 16 residues. V was pared by 5 bases and J by 4 bases, with 11 bases of the junction left unmatched. CDR3 sequence reads: CASSRIGQVRNQPQHF. As DNA, the CDR3 is TGTGCCAGCAGTCGAATCGGACAGGTTCGGAATCAGCCCCAGCATTTT.